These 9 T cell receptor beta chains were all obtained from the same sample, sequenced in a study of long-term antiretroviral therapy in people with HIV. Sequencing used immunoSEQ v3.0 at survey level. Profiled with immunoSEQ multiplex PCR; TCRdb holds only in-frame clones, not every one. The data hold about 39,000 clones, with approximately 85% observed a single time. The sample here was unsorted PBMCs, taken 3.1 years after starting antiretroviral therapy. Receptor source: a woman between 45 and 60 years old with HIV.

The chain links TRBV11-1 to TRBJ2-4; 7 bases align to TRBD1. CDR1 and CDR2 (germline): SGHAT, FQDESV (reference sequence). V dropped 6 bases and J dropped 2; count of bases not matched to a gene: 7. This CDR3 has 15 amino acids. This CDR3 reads CASSFRQGTKNIQYF. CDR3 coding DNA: TGTGCCAGCAGTTTTAGACAGGGAACCAAAAACATTCAGTACTTC.

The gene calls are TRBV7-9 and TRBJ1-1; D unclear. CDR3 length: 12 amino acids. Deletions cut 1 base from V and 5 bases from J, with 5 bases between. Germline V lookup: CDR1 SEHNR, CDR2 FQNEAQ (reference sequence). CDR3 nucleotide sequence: TGTGCCAGCAGCTTAGTCAGAACTGAAGCTTTCTTT. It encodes CASSLVRTEAFF.

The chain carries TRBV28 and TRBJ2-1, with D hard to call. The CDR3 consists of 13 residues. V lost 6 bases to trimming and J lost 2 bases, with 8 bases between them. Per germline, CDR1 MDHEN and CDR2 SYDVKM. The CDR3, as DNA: TGTGCCAGCAGGCCACCGGCCTACAATGAGCAGTTCTTC. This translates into CASRPPAYNEQFF. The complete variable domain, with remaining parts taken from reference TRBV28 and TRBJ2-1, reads DVKVTQSSRYLVKRTGEKVFLECVQDMDHENMFWYRQDPGLGLRLIYFSYDVKMKEKGDIPEGYSVSREKKERFSLILESASTNQTSMYLCASRPPAYNEQFFGPGTRLTVL.

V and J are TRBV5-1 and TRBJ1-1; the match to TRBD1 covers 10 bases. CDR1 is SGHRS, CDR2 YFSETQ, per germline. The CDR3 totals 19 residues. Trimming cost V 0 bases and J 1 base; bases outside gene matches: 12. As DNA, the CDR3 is TGCGCCAGCAGCTTGGTTCCCGCGGGACAGGGGCAAGAGAACACTGAAGCTTTCTTT. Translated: CASSLVPAGQGQENTEAFF.

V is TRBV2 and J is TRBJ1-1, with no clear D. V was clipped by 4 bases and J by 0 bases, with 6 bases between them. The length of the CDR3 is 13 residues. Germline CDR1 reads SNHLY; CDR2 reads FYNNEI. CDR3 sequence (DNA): TGTGCCAGCAGTGGGTGGATGAACACTGAAGCTTTCTTT. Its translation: CASSGWMNTEAFF.

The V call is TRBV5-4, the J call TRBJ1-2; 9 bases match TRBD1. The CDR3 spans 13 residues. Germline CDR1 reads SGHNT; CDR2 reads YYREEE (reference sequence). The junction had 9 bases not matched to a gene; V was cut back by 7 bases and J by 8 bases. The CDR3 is CASGPTGGGGYTF. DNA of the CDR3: TGTGCCAGCGGCCCGACAGGGGGGGGAGGCTACACCTTC.

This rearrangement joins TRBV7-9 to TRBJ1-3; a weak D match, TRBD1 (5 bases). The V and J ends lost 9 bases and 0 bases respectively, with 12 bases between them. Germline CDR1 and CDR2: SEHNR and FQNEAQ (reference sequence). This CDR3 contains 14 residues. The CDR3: CASTGGNSGNTIYF. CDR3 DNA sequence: TGTGCCAGTACGGGGGGGAACTCTGGAAACACCATATATTTT. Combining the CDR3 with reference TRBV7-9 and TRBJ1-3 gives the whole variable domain DTGVSQNPRHKITKRGQNVTFRCDPISEHNRLYWYRQTLGQGPEFLTYFQNEAQLEKSRLLSDRFSAERPKGSFSTLEIQRTEQGDSAMYLCASTGGNSGNTIYFGEGSWLTVV.

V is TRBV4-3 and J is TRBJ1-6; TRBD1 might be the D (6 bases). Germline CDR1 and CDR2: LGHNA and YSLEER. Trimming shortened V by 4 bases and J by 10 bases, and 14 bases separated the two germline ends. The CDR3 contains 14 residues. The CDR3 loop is CASSPGGGKSPLHF. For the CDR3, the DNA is TGCGCCAGCAGCCCAGGCGGGGGCAAATCACCCCTCCACTTT.

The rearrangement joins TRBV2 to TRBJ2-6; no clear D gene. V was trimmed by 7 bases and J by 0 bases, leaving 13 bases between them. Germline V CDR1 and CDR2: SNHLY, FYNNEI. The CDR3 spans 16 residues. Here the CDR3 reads CASTRGQSSGANVLTF. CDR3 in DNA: TGTGCCAGCACTCGAGGCCAGAGCTCTGGGGCCAACGTCCTGACTTTC.